This T cell receptor beta chain is from a study of Ad26.COV2.S vaccination and SARS-CoV-2 variants. Regarding this clone: What it binds is not known.

Study-level findings and limits: The authors reported substantial breadth in spike-specific CD8+ and CD4+ T cell responses after vaccination. It was found that vaccine and placebo recipients had similar non-spike TCR breadth. Researchers cautioned that TCR breadth and depth analyses may have underestimated total T cell responses.

The assay was immunoSEQ multiplex PCR, and TCRdb's table has in-frame clones only and misses some. Of around 300,000 clones detected, roughly 90% appear once; the ten largest clones hold 5.5% to 7%. The V end was cut by 2 bases, the J end by 5 bases, with 12 bases between. This CDR3 contains 13 residues. Looked up from germline, CDR1 is GTSNPN and CDR2 is SVGIG (reference sequence). Treatment given: roughly 19 received Ad26.COV2.S at low or high dose, single or two shots; 5 received placebo; per-sample allocation not given. Samples were taken on day 63 after the first vaccine or placebo injection. In Boston, the donor was an adult between 18-55 years of age.

This sample comprised peripheral blood, obtained in a trial of Ad26.COV2.S vaccine versus placebo. This receptor was obtained from a person between 18 and 60 years old who received the Ad26.COV2.S COVID-19 vaccine or a placebo. The V gene is TRBV30, the J gene TRBJ1-1; D might be TRBD1 (5 bases). CDR3 DNA sequence: TGTGCCTGGAGTTCAGGGTCTTATACTGAAGCTTTCTTT. Translated, it gives CAWSSGSYTEAFF.